This T cell receptor (beta chain) comes out of a study of blood T cell repertoires in COVID-19. Study at large: Specimens from acute and convalescent COVID-19 originated in the United States, Italy and Spain. T cells, B-cell-depleted T cells, or PBMCs provided the cDNA or gDNA that served as material.

The CDR3 is 14 amino acids. Germline V gene lookup returns CDR1 SGHTA and CDR2 FQGTGA. V shed 5 bases and J 6 bases; nucleotides not matched to a gene: 3. Per the authors' pipeline: Reference gene primers were amplified, and this amplification served to estimate nucleated cell counts. Clones were sequenced by immunoSEQ multiplex PCR, and TCRdb holds only the in-frame ones, with some missing. V, J and clone size were drawn from that table, and D and trimming were deduced from the DNA. The sample yields about 120,000 clones, roughly four fifths seen once. The chain links TRBV7-3 to TRBJ2-7; 14 bases are a match to TRBD2. The clonotype was recovered from a man between 70 and 80 years old with active or convalescent COVID-19. Sequenced input: peripheral blood. The CDR3 is CASSGTSGSREQYF. The DNA for the CDR3 is TGTGCCAGCAGCGGGACTAGCGGGAGTCGCGAGCAGTACTTC.